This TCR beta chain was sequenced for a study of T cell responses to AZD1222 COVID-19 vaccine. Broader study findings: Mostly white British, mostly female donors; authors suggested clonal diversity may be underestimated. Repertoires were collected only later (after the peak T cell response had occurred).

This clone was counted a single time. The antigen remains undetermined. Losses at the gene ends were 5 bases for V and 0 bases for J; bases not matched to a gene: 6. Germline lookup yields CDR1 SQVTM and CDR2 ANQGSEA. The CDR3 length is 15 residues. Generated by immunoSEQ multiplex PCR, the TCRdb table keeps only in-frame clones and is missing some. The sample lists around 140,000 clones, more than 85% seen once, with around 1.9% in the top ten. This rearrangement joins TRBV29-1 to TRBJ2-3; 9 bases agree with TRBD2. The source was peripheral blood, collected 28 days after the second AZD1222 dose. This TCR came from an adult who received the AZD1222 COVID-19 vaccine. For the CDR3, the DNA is TGCAGCGTTACGACTAGCGGTTCTAGCACAGATACGCAGTATTTT. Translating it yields CSVTTSGSSTDTQYF.